This TCR beta chain stems from a study of cytomegalovirus exposure and HLA in healthy donors. Looking at the study overall: Unique TCRs from HLA-typed donors, roughly 87 million of them, were held in an early data release.

The ends lost 1 base at V and 7 bases at J; junction bases unmatched: 3. The CDR3 sequence is 13 residues long. Germline lookup yields CDR1 SQVTM and CDR2 ANQGSEA. As concerns this clone: Antigen: not known.

Study-wide findings and caveats: The productive fraction for most TCR beta V segments was about 87% or about 30% in an earlier analysis. Cytomegalovirus-associated TCR beta chains were listed, numbering some 170. Looking again later, the authors saw that most CMV-associated TCR beta chains seemed HLA-restricted.

Primers included in the PCR were 60 Vbeta and 13 Jbeta primers. TCRdb keeps only in-frame clones here, not all; method: immunoSEQ multiplex PCR. The table shows about 180,000 clones, with 70% to 85% occurring only once. The J gene is TRBJ1-2, the V gene TRBV29-1; 10 nucleotides align to TRBD1. The specimen sequenced was PBMCs. This receptor was obtained from a human donor in good health. CDR3 sequence reads: CSVEVTGGGGYTF. The CDR3 DNA sequence: TGCAGCGTTGAAGTGACAGGGGGCGGTGGCTACACCTTC.